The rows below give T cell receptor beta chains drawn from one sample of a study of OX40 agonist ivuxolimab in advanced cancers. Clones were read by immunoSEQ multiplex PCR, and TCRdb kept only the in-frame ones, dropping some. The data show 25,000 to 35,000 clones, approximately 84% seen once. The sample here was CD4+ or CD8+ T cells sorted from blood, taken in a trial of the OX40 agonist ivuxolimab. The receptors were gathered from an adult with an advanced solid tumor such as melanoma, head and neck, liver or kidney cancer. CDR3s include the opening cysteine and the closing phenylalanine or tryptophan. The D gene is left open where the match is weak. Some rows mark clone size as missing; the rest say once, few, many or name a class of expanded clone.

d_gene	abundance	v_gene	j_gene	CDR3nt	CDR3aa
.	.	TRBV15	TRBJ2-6	TGTGCCACCAGCAGAGGGGGCTCTGGGGCCAACGTCCTGACTTTC	CATSRGGSGANVLTF
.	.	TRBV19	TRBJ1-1	TGTGCCAGTAGTATAGCCCGGGAGTCCATGAACACTGAAGCTTTCTTT	CASSIARESMNTEAFF
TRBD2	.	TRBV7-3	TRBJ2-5	TGTGCCAGCAGCTTAATAGCGGGGTACCCGGAGACCCAGTACTTC	CASSLIAGYPETQYF
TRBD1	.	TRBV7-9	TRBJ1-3	TGTGCCAGCAGCCCGGGGACAGGGGGAAACACCATATATTTT	CASSPGTGGNTIYF
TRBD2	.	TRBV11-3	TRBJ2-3	TGTGCCAGCAGTCAAAGCGGGGAGTATGGCACAGATACGCAGTATTTT	CASSQSGEYGTDTQYF
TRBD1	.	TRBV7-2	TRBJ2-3	TGTGCCAGCAGCTCTTTCCGGGACAGAAGCACAGATACGCAGTATTTT	CASSSFRDRSTDTQYF
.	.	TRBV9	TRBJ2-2	TGTGTCAGCAGCGTAAACAGCGGGGAGCTGTTTTTT	CVSSVNSGELFF
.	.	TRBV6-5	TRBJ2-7	.	CASSTSASRFYEQYF
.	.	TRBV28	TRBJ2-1	TGTGCCAGCAGTTTGAGCTGGGGTTCCAATGAGCAGTTCTTC	CASSLSWGSNEQFF
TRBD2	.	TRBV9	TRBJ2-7	TGTGCCAGCAGTCTGGGGGTAGCGGGGCACTACGAGCAGTACTTC	CASSLGVAGHYEQYF
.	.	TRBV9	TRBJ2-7	TGTGCCAGCAGCGCCGGTGGGGGTCCCCCCTACGAGCAGTACTTC	CASSAGGGPPYEQYF
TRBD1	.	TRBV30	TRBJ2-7	TGTGCCTGGAGCCTCCACTACGACAGGGAGCCCTACGAGCAGTACTTC	CAWSLHYDREPYEQYF
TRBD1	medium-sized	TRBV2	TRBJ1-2	TGTGCCAGCAGACTGCCGGGACAGGGCAATGGCTACACCTTC	CASRLPGQGNGYTF
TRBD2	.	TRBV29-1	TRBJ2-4	TGCAGCGTTGTGACTAGCGGGAGGGGAAACATTCAGTACTTC	CSVVTSGRGNIQYF
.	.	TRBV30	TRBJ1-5	TGTGCCTGGACCCCACGAGGGCATGGTCAGCCCCAGCATTTT	CAWTPRGHGQPQHF
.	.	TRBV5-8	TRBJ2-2	TGTGCCAGCAGCTTGGCTCTTTACACCGGGGAGCTGTTTTTT	CASSLALYTGELFF
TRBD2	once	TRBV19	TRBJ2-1	TGTGCCAGTAAGATGAGTAGCGGGAGACCTTACAATGAGCAGTTCTTC	CASKMSSGRPYNEQFF
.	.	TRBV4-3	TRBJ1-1	TGCGCCAGCAGCCCGTCCGGGGCCATGAACACTGAAGCTTTCTTT	CASSPSGAMNTEAFF
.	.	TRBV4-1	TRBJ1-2	TGCGCCAGCAGCCAACCGGGACGATCTAACTATGGCTACACCTTC	CASSQPGRSNYGYTF
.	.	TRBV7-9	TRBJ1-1	TGTGCCAGCAGCTTACTGGCCGAGGGAACTGAAGCTTTCTTT	CASSLLAEGTEAFF
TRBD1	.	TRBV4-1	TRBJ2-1	TGCGCCAGCACCGGGACAGGGACCTACAATGAGCAGTTCTTC	CASTGTGTYNEQFF
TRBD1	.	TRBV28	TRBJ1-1	TGTGCCAGCAGTTCAACAGGGGACACTGAAGCTTTCTTT	CASSSTGDTEAFF